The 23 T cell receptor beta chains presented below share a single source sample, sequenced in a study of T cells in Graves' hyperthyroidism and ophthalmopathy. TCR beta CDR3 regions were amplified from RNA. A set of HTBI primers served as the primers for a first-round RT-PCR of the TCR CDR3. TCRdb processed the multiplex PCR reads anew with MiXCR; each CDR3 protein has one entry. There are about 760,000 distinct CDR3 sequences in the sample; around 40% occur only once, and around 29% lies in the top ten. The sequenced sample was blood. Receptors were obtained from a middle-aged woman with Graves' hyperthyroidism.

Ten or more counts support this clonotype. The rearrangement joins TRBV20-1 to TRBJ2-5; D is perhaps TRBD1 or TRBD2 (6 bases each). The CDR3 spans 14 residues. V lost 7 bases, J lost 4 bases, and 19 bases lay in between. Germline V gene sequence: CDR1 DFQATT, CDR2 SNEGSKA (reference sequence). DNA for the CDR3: TGCAGTGGGCCCACCCGCGGGACAACAGAGACCCAGTACTTC. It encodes CSGPTRGTTETQYF.

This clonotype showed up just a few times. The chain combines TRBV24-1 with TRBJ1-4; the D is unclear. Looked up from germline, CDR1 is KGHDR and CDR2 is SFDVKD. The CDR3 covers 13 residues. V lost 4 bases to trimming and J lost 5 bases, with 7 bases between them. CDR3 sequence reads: CATSEQVNEKLFF. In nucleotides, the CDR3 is TGTGCCACCAGTGAGCAGGTGAATGAAAAACTGTTTTTT.

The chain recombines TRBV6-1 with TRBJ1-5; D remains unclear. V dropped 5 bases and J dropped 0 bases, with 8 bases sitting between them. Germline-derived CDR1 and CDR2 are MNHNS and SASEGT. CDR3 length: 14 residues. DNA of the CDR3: TGTGCCAGCAGTTTATGGAATAGCAATCAGCCCCAGCATTTT. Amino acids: CASSLWNSNQPQHF.

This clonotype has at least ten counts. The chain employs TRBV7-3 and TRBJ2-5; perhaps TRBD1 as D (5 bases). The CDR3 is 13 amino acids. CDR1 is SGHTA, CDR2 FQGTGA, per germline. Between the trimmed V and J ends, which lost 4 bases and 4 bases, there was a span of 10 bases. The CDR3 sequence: CASSSQGPETQYF. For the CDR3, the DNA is TGTGCCAGCAGCTCTCAGGGCCCAGAGACCCAGTACTTC.

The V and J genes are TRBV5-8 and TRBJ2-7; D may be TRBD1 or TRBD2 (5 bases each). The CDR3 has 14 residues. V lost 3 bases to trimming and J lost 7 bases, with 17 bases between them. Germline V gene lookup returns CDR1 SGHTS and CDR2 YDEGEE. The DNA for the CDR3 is TGTGCCAGCAGCTCTCACGGGGCCGGCCTTGAGCAGTACTTC. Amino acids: CASSSHGAGLEQYF. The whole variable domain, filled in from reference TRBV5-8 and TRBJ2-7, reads EAGVTQSPTHLIKTRGQQATLRCSPISGHTSVYWYQQALGLGLQFLLWYDEGEERNRGNFPPRFSGRQFPNYSSELNVNALELEDSALYLCASSSHGAGLEQYFGPGTRLTVT.

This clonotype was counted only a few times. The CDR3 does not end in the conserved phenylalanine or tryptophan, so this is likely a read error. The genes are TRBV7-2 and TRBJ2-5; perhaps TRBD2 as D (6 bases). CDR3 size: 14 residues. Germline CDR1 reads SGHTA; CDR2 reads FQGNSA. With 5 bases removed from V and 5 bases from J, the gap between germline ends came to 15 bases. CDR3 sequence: CASSQSGYEETQYL. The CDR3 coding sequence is TGTGCCAGCAGCCAAAGCGGGTATGAGGAGACCCAGTACCTC.

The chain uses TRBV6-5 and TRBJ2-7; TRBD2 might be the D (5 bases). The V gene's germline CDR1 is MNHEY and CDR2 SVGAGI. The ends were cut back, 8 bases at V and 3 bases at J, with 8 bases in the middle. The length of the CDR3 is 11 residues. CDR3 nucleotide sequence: TGTGCCAGCTGTCGGGACTACGAGCAGTACTTC. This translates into CASCRDYEQYF.

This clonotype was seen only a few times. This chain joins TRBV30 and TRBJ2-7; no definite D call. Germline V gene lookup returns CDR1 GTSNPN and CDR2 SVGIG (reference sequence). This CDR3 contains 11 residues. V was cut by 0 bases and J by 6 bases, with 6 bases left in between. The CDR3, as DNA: TGTGCCTGGAGTGTATCTGTCGAGCAGTACTTC. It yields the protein CAWSVSVEQYF.

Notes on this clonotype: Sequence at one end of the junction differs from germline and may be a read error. The CDR3 DNA reads as TGCGCCATCAGTTACGAAGGCGAGCAGTACTTC. It codes for CAISYEGEQYF. This chain connects TRBV10-3 to TRBJ2-7; the D is unclear. There are 11 residues in the CDR3. The germline V gene encodes CDR1 ENHRY and CDR2 SYGVKD.

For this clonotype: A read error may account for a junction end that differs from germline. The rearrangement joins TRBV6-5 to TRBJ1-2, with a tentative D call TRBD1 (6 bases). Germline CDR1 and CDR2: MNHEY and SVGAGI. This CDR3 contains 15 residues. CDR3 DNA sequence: TGTGCCGGCAGTTCGGCTTACAGGGAAGTACATGGCTACACCTTC. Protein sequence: CAGSSAYREVHGYTF.

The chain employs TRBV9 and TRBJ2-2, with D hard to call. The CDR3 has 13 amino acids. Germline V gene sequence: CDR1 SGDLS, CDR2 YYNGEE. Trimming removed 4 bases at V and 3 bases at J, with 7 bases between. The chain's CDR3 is CASSPWDTGELFF. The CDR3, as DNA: TGTGCCAGCAGCCCATGGGACACCGGGGAGCTGTTTTTT. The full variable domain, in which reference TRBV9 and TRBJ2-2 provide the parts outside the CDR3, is DSGVTQTPKHLITATGQRVTLRCSPRSGDLSVYWYQQSLDQGLQFLIQYYNGEERAKGNILERFSAQQFPDLHSELNLSSLELGDSALYFCASSPWDTGELFFGEGSRLTVL.

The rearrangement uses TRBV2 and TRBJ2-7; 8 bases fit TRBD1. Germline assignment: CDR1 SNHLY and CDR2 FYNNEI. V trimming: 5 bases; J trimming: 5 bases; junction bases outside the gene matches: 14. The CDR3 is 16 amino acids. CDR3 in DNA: TGTGCCAGCAGTTACTCACTCGGACAGGGTCCGCACGAGCAGTACTTC. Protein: CASSYSLGQGPHEQYF. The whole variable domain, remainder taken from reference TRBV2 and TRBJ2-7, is EPEVTQTPSHQVTQMGQEVILRCVPISNHLYFYWYRQILGQKVEFLVSFYNNEISEKSEIFDDQFSVERPDGSNFTLKIRSTKLEDSAMYFCASSYSLGQGPHEQYFGPGTRLTVT.

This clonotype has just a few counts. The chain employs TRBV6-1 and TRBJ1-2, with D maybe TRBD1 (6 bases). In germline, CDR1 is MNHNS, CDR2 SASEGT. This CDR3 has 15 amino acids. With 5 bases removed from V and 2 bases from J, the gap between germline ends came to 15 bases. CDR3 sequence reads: CASSRLMGGNYGYTF. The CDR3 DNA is TGTGCCAGCAGTCGCCTCATGGGGGGCAACTATGGCTACACCTTC.

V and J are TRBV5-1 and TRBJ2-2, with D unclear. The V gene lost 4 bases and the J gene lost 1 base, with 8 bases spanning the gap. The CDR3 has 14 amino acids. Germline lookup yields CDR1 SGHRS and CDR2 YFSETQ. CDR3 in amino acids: CASSQSRNTGELFF. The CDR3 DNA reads TGCGCCAGCAGCCAAAGCAGGAACACCGGGGAGCTGTTTTTT.

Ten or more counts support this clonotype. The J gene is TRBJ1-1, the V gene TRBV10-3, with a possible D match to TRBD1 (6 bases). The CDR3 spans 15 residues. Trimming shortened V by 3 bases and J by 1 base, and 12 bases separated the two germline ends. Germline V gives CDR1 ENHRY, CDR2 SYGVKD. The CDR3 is CAISDLQGGNTEAFF. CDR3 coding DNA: TGTGCCATCAGTGACCTACAGGGAGGGAACACTGAAGCTTTCTTT.

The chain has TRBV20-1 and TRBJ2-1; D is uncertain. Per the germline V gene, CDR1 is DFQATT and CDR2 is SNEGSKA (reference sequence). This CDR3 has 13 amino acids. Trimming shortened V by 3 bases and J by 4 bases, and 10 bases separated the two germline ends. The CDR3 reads CSASAQIYNEQFF. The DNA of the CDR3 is TGCAGTGCTAGCGCACAGATTTACAATGAGCAGTTCTTC.

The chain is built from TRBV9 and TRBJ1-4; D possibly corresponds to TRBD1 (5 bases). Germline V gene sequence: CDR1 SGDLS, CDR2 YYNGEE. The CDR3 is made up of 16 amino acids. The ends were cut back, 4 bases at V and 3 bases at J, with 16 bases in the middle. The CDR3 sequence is CASSPGGGRSNEKLFF. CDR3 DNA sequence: TGTGCCAGCAGCCCGGGCGGGGGTAGGTCTAATGAAAAACTGTTTTTT.

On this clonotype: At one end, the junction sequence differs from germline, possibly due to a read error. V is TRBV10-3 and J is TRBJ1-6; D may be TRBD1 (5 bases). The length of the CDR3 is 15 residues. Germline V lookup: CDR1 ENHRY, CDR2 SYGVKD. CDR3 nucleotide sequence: TGTGCCAGCAGTTACAATTGGGACCCGAATTCACCCCTCCACTTT. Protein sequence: CASSYNWDPNSPLHF.

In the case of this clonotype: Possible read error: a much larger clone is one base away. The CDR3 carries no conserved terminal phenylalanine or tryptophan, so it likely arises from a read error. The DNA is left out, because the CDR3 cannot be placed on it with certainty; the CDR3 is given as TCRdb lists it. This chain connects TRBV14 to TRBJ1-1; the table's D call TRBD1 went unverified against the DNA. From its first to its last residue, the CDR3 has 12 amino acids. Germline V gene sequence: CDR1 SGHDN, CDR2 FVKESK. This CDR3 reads CASSQADSYVFS.

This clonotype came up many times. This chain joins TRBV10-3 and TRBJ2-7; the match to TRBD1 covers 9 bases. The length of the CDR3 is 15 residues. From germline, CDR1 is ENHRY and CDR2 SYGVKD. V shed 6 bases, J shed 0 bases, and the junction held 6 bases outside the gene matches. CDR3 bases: TGTGCCATCAGATCCGGGACAGGGATCTCCTACGAGCAGTACTTC. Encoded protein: CAIRSGTGISYEQYF.

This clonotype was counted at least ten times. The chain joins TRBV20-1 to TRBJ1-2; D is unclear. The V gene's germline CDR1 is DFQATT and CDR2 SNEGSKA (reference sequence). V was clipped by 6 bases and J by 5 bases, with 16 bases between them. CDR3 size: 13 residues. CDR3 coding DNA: TGCAGTGCCCGAAAGGAGAACGTTTATGGCTACACCTTC. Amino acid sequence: CSARKENVYGYTF.

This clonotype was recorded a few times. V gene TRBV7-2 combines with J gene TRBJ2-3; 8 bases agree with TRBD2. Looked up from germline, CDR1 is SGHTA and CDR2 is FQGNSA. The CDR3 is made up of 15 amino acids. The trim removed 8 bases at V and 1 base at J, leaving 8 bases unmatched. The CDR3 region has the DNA TGTGCCAGCCGCGGGGCGGGGGGACGCACAGATACGCAGTATTTT. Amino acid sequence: CASRGAGGRTDTQYF.

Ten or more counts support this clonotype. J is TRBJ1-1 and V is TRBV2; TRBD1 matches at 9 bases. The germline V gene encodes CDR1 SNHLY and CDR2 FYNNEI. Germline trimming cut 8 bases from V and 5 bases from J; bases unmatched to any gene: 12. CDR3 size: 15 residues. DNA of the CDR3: TGTGCCAGCGCAGAAACAGGGGGCAAGGGGACTGAAGCTTTCTTT. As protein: CASAETGGKGTEAFF.